A single sample is the source of the 28 T cell receptor beta chains below, sequenced in a study of control samples from healthy donors and cancer patients. The protocol was immunoSEQ multiplex PCR, while the TCRdb copy is restricted to in-frame clones and leaves out a portion. The sample consists of around 150,000 clones, almost 90% of them appearing once. Sequences were obtained from blood. Receptors originate from a man between 18 and 29 years old in good health.

The chain links TRBV30 to TRBJ1-2; D perhaps matches TRBD1 (6 bases). Per the germline V gene, CDR1 is GTSNPN and CDR2 is SVGIG (reference sequence). This CDR3 has 13 amino acids. Trimming shortened V by 5 bases and J by 5 bases, and 15 bases separated the two germline ends. For the CDR3, the DNA is TGTGCCTGGGAAGGACAGAGAACTTATGGCTACACCTTC. This gives the protein CAWEGQRTYGYTF.

The J gene is TRBJ2-1, the V gene TRBV30; D not certain. Trimming removed 6 bases from V and 2 bases from J, with 17 bases in between. Germline V gives CDR1 GTSNPN, CDR2 SVGIG (reference sequence). The CDR3 extends over 15 amino acids. CDR3 residues: CACQEYRGAYNEQFF. The CDR3 coding sequence is TGTGCCTGCCAAGAGTACAGAGGAGCCTACAATGAGCAGTTCTTC.

J is TRBJ2-7 and V is TRBV27; D might be TRBD2 (7 bases). This CDR3 spans 16 amino acids. Between the trimmed V and J ends, which lost 5 bases and 0 bases, there was a span of 17 bases. CDR1 and CDR2 (germline): MNHEY, SMNVEV (reference sequence). CDR3 nucleotides: TGTGCCAGCAGTAGGGGGGCGGGGGTCAGCTCCTACGAGCAGTACTTC. Protein sequence: CASSRGAGVSSYEQYF.

The V call is TRBV18, the J call TRBJ1-2; D call uncertain. The CDR3 sequence is 15 residues long. Germline CDR1 reads KGHSH; CDR2 reads LQKENI. V gave up 3 bases and J gave up 5 bases, with 16 bases separating them. The CDR3 region is CASSPLDRAGYGYTF. CDR3 DNA: TGTGCCAGCTCACCCCTGGATCGAGCGGGTTATGGCTACACCTTC.

The chain joins TRBV7-2 to TRBJ2-5; the D gene is possibly TRBD1 (6 bases). Trimming took off 3 bases at V and 2 bases at J, with 19 bases between the two ends. The CDR3 covers 17 residues. Germline V gene data show CDR1 as SGHTA and CDR2 as FQGNSA. DNA of the CDR3: TGTGCCAGCAGCTTCCTACAGGGAGTTCTATTTCAAGAGACCCAGTACTTC. Protein sequence: CASSFLQGVLFQETQYF. Complete variable domain (other parts from reference TRBV7-2 and TRBJ2-5): GAGVSQSPSNKVTEKGKDVELRCDPISGHTALYWYRQSLGQGLEFLIYFQGNSAPDKSGLPSDRFSAERTGGSVSTLTIQRTQQEDSAVYLCASSFLQGVLFQETQYFGPGTRLLVL.

V usage is TRBV5-1 and J usage is TRBJ2-7; the match to TRBD1 covers 9 bases. V lost 4 bases to trimming and J lost 3 bases; unmatched junction nucleotides: 8. CDR3 length: 15 amino acids. Germline V gene lookup returns CDR1 SGHRS and CDR2 YFSETQ. The DNA for the CDR3 is TGCGCCAGCAGCGCGGGACAGGGAAGGTTCTACGAGCAGTACTTC. This sequence encodes CASSAGQGRFYEQYF.

The chain joins TRBV5-6 to TRBJ1-2; D may be TRBD1 (6 bases). V lost 5 bases, J lost 8 bases, and 10 bases lay in between. The CDR3 loop spans 11 amino acids. Germline V gives CDR1 SGHDT, CDR2 YYEEEE. The CDR3 protein is CASRGGGGYTF. The CDR3 DNA sequence: TGTGCCAGCAGGGGGGGCGGCGGCTACACCTTC.

The chain is built from TRBV27 and TRBJ1-2; possibly TRBD1 for D (6 bases). This CDR3 is built from 15 residues. Germline CDR1 is MNHEY and CDR2 is SMNVEV (reference sequence). Trimming left V 4 bases short and J 0 bases short, with 12 bases between. The CDR3 loop reads CASSSRDTTNYGYTF. The CDR3 nucleotides are TGTGCCAGCAGTTCACGGGACACTACTAACTATGGCTACACCTTC.

This rearrangement joins TRBV7-2 to TRBJ2-1, with 14 bases fitting TRBD2. The CDR3 runs to 16 residues. V was clipped by 3 bases and J by 4 bases; unmatched bases: 2. The germline CDR1 and CDR2 sequences are SGHTA and FQGNSA. Here the CDR3 reads CASSLGLAGAYNEQFF. The CDR3 nucleotides are TGTGCCAGCAGCTTGGGACTAGCGGGGGCTTACAATGAGCAGTTCTTC.

The chain employs TRBV27 and TRBJ1-5, with a possible D match to TRBD1 (5 bases). Germline loops: CDR1 MNHEY, CDR2 SMNVEV (reference sequence). The CDR3 has 15 amino acids. Trimming took 5 bases from V and 3 from J, leaving 14 bases between them. The CDR3 coding sequence is TGTGCCAGCAGTCCTCGGGGGGGATCCAATCAGCCCCAGCATTTT. Translated, it gives CASSPRGGSNQPQHF.

J is TRBJ1-5 and V is TRBV7-4; unclear D gene. Deletions cut 5 bases from V and 0 bases from J, with 23 bases between. Germline V gene sequence: CDR1 SGHVT, CDR2 SQSDAQ. This CDR3 has 19 amino acids. The CDR3 here is CASSLRWEHRVYSNQPQHF. The CDR3 DNA reads as TGTGCCAGCAGCCTAAGGTGGGAGCATAGAGTGTATAGCAATCAGCCCCAGCATTTT.

The chain combines TRBV5-1 with TRBJ2-1, with 10 bases matching TRBD1. J lost 6 bases, V lost 4 bases, and 13 bases had no gene match. Germline values: CDR1 SGHRS, CDR2 YFSETQ. The CDR3 extends over 17 amino acids. CDR3 in amino acids: CASSLIVPGQGSNEQFF. The CDR3 DNA is TGCGCCAGCAGCCTAATAGTACCGGGACAGGGGAGCAATGAGCAGTTCTTC.

The V call is TRBV5-5, the J call TRBJ1-4; a weak D match, TRBD1 (5 bases). V lost 5 bases to trimming and J lost 8 bases, with 13 bases between them. CDR3 size: 13 residues. Germline CDR1 SGHKS, CDR2 YYEKEE (reference sequence). CDR3 sequence reads: CASSTIGTEKLFF. Here the CDR3 DNA reads TGTGCCAGCAGTACCATAGGGACGGAAAAACTGTTTTTT.

V gene TRBV6-4 combines with J gene TRBJ1-1; 7 bases align to TRBD1. With 5 bases clipped from V and 1 base from J, the junction kept 1 base outside the gene matches. The CDR3 runs to 13 residues. CDR1 is MRHNA and CDR2 is SNTAGT in the germline V gene. The CDR3 loop is CASSRTGNTEAFF. DNA for the CDR3: TGTGCCAGCAGTAGGACAGGGAACACTGAAGCTTTCTTT.

The rearrangement uses TRBV28 and TRBJ2-3; 13 positions agree with TRBD2. Trimming at V came to 10 bases and at J to 5 bases, leaving 9 bases not matched to a gene. The CDR3 loop spans 15 amino acids. CDR1 MDHEN and CDR2 SYDVKM come from the germline V gene. The CDR3 bases are TGTGCCACCAAGACACTAGCGGGGGGGCAAGATACGCAGTATTTT. Protein: CATKTLAGGQDTQYF.

The chain employs TRBV30 and TRBJ1-1, with D possibly being TRBD1 (5 bases). The V gene's germline CDR1 is GTSNPN and CDR2 SVGIG (reference sequence). The CDR3 contains 12 residues. V lost 0 bases and J lost 10, with 12 bases in between. This CDR3 reads CAWSVMGRVAFF. CDR3 nucleotide sequence: TGTGCCTGGAGTGTAATGGGGCGCGTAGCTTTCTTT.

This chain connects TRBV4-3 to TRBJ1-4, with 7 positions matching TRBD1. Germline CDR1 is LGHNA and CDR2 is YSLEER. After removal of 0 bases from V and 4 bases from J, the junction contained 2 bases not matched to a gene. The CDR3 contains 15 residues. The CDR3 bases are TGCGCCAGCAGCCAAGAAGGGGGCGTTAATGAAAAACTGTTTTTT. This gives the protein CASSQEGGVNEKLFF.

The J gene is TRBJ2-3, the V gene TRBV6-5, with 8 bases aligning to TRBD1. The CDR3 length is 15 residues. The trim removed 4 bases at V and 3 bases at J, leaving 6 bases unmatched. Germline V CDR1 and CDR2: MNHEY, SVGAGI. CDR3 sequence reads: CASSFLRGHTDTQYF. The DNA for the CDR3 is TGTGCCAGCAGTTTTCTCAGGGGGCATACAGATACGCAGTATTTT.

This clone occurred once. V is TRBV6-5 and J is TRBJ1-3, with 8 bases matching TRBD1. Germline V gene lookup returns CDR1 MNHEY and CDR2 SVGAGI. The CDR3 sequence is 14 residues long. Trimming removed 7 bases from V and 3 bases from J; junction bases left unmatched: 5. This CDR3 is CASNDRGGGNTIYF. The CDR3 DNA sequence: TGTGCCAGCAACGACAGGGGCGGTGGAAACACCATATATTTT.

V and J are TRBV7-2 and TRBJ1-2, with D possibly matching TRBD1 (6 bases). The germline V and J ends were trimmed by 2 bases and 5 bases, with 15 bases remaining between them. Germline loops: CDR1 SGHTA, CDR2 FQGNSA. The CDR3 loop spans 15 amino acids. CDR3 sequence: CASSLSRGGQYGYTF. CDR3 DNA: TGTGCCAGCAGCTTATCCAGGGGAGGACAATATGGCTACACCTTC.

V and J are TRBV6-2 or TRBV6-3 and TRBJ2-3; TRBD1 aligns across 9 bases. CDR1 is MNHEY and CDR2 is SVGEGT in the germline V gene. The CDR3 is made up of 15 amino acids. J gave up 6 bases and V 2 bases, and 6 bases lay outside the gene matches. The CDR3 coding sequence is TGTGCCAGCAGTTACGCGGGACAGGGACTTGATACGCAGTATTTT. Translation gives CASSYAGQGLDTQYF.

The chain recombines TRBV5-4 with TRBJ1-1; 7 bases are shared with TRBD1. Germline trimming cut 6 bases from V and 2 bases from J; bases unmatched to any gene: 7. CDR1 SGHNT and CDR2 YYREEE come from the germline V gene (reference sequence). CDR3 length: 14 residues. CDR3 nucleotides: TGTGCCAGCACCGCGGGACAGTCAAACACTGAAGCTTTCTTT. It codes for CASTAGQSNTEAFF.

J is TRBJ1-6 and V is TRBV7-2; TRBD1 aligns across 9 bases. The CDR3 has 14 amino acids. Germline V lookup: CDR1 SGHTA, CDR2 FQGNSA. J gave up 14 bases and V 4 bases, and 9 bases lay outside the gene matches. The CDR3 DNA is TGTGCCAGCAGCTCGTCCCGGGACAGGGACACCCTCCACTTT. It specifies CASSSSRDRDTLHF.

V usage is TRBV11-3 and J usage is TRBJ2-5, with no clear D. This CDR3 region has 13 residues. Trimming removed 5 bases at V and 5 bases at J, with 12 bases between. The V gene's germline CDR1 is SGHNT and CDR2 YENEEA. CDR3 residues: CASSPGPGETQYF. CDR3 nucleotides: TGTGCCAGCAGCCCCGGGCCCGGGGAGACCCAGTACTTC.

CDR3 sequence (DNA): TGTGCCAGCAGTGAACGGAGGGAGGGAACAGATACGCAGTATTTT. It is translated as CASSERREGTDTQYF. The chain employs TRBV2 and TRBJ2-3; 7 positions match TRBD2. The CDR3 contains 15 residues. Germline CDR1 reads SNHLY; CDR2 reads FYNNEI. V was clipped by 2 bases and J by 3 bases; unmatched bases: 5.

The J gene is TRBJ1-4, the V gene TRBV14; 7 bases line up with TRBD1. The junction had 8 bases not matched to a gene; V was cut back by 2 bases and J by 8 bases. The length of the CDR3 is 15 residues. CDR1 is SGHDN and CDR2 is FVKESK in the germline V gene. The CDR3 spells CASSQLGDREEKLFF. The CDR3 nucleotides read TGTGCCAGCAGCCAACTCGGGGACAGAGAAGAAAAACTGTTTTTT.

The chain joins TRBV2 to TRBJ2-3; either TRBD1 or TRBD2 may fit D (5 bases each). Germline V gene sequence: CDR1 SNHLY, CDR2 FYNNEI. The ends were cut back, 10 bases at V and 6 bases at J, with 23 bases in the middle. The CDR3 contains 15 residues. The CDR3 DNA sequence: TGTGCCACAAGGGGAGCTTTTGACTCTATGGATACGCAGTATTTT. Translated: CATRGAFDSMDTQYF.

The chain carries TRBV6-2 or TRBV6-3 and TRBJ2-7, with 8 bases lining up with TRBD2. The germline V gene has CDR1 MNHEY and CDR2 SVGEGT. Trimming at V came to 6 bases and at J to 2 bases, leaving 6 bases not matched to a gene. CDR3 length: 14 amino acids. CDR3 residues: CASSNGGATYEQYF. CDR3 sequence (DNA): TGTGCCAGCAGCAACGGGGGGGCCACCTACGAGCAGTACTTC.